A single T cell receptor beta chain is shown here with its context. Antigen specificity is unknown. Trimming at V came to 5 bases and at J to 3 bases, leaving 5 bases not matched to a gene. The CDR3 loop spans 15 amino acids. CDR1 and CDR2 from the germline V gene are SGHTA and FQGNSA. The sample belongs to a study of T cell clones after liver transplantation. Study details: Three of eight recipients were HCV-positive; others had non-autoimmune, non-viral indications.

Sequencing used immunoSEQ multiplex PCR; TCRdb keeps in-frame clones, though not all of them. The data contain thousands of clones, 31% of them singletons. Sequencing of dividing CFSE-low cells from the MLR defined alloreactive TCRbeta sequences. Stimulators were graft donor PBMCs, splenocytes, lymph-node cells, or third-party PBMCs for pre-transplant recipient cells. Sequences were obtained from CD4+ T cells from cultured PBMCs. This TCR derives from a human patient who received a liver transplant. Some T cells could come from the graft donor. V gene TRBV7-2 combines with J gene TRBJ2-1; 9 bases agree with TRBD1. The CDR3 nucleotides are TGTGCCAGCAGCAAAACAGGGGGCGACTACAATGAGCAGTTCTTC. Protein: CASSKTGGDYNEQFF.